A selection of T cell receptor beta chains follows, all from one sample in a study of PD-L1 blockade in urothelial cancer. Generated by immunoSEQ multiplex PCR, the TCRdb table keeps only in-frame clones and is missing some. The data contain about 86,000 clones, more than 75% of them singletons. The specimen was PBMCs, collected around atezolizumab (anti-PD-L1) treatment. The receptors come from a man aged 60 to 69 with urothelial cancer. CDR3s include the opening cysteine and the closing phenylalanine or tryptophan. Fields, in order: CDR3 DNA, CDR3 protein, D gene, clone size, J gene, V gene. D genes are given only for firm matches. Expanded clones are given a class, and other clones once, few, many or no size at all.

cdr3_nt: TGTGCCAGCAGTCGGGGGGCTAACTATGGCTACACCTTC; cdr3_aa: CASSRGANYGYTF; d_call: -; clone_size: -; j_call: TRBJ1-2; v_call: TRBV5-4
cdr3_nt: TGTGCCTGGAGGGGCAGGAACTATGGCTACACCTTC; cdr3_aa: CAWRGRNYGYTF; d_call: -; clone_size: -; j_call: TRBJ1-2; v_call: TRBV30
cdr3_nt: TGTGCCAGCAGCGTAGAGCGGGAGGGGTACGAGCAGTACTTC; cdr3_aa: CASSVEREGYEQYF; d_call: TRBD2; clone_size: -; j_call: TRBJ2-7; v_call: TRBV9
cdr3_nt: TGCAGCTTCGGTGGCGCCAGGCCCATGCCAGGCTACACCTTC; cdr3_aa: CSFGGARPMPGYTF; d_call: -; clone_size: -; j_call: TRBJ1-2; v_call: TRBV29-1
cdr3_nt: TGTGCCAGCAGCCTAGCGGGGAGCACAGATACGCAGTATTTT; cdr3_aa: CASSLAGSTDTQYF; d_call: TRBD2; clone_size: -; j_call: TRBJ2-3; v_call: TRBV5-4
cdr3_nt: TGTGCCAGCAGTCCGGCCCTTAGCGGATTCTCCTACGAGCAGTACTTC; cdr3_aa: CASSPALSGFSYEQYF; d_call: -; clone_size: once; j_call: TRBJ2-7; v_call: TRBV28
cdr3_nt: TGCGCCAGCAGCTTGAAATTGGTGACAGAATCTAATTCACCCCTCCACTTT; cdr3_aa: CASSLKLVTESNSPLHF; d_call: -; clone_size: -; j_call: TRBJ1-6; v_call: TRBV5-1
cdr3_nt: TGTGCCAGCAGGACGCCCGGGAGCACTGAAGCTTTCTTT; cdr3_aa: CASRTPGSTEAFF; d_call: -; clone_size: -; j_call: TRBJ1-1; v_call: TRBV6-1
cdr3_nt: TGTGCCAGCAGTGCAGTTAACTATGGCTACACCTTC; cdr3_aa: CASSAVNYGYTF; d_call: -; clone_size: -; j_call: TRBJ1-2; v_call: TRBV6-1
cdr3_nt: TGCAGTGCTAGGGGACAGAACATTCAGTACTTC; cdr3_aa: CSARGQNIQYF; d_call: TRBD1; clone_size: -; j_call: TRBJ2-4; v_call: TRBV20-1